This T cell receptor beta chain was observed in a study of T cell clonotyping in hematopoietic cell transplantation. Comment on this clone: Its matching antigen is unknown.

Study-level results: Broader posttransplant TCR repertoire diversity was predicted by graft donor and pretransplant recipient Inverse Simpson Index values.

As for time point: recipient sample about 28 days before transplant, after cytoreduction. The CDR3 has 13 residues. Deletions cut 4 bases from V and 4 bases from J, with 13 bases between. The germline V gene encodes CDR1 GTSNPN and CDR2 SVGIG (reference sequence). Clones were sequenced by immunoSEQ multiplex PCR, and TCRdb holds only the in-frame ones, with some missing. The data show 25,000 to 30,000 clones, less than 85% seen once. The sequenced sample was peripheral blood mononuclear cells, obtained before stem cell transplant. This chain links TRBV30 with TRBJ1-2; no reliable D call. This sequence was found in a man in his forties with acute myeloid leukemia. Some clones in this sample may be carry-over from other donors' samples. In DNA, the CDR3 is TGTGCCTGGACAAAGACGGCCCGCTATGGCTACACCTTC. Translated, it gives CAWTKTARYGYTF.